This TCR beta chain emerged from a study of blood T cell repertoires in COVID-19. Study-wide background: Both acute and convalescent COVID-19 samples were obtained from the United States, Italy and Spain. In each case, the material was cDNA or gDNA derived from T cells, B-cell-depleted T cells, or PBMCs.

Profiled with immunoSEQ multiplex PCR; TCRdb holds only in-frame clones, not every one. The sample lists about 300,000 clones, roughly 86% occurring once. V was trimmed by 0 bases and J by 3 bases, leaving 23 bases between them. Germline V gene lookup returns CDR1 MGHRA and CDR2 YSYEKL. The CDR3 consists of 19 residues. The sequencing input was peripheral blood. The TCR originated in a man younger than 30 with active or convalescent COVID-19. The chain couples TRBV4-1 to TRBJ1-1, with D hard to call. This CDR3 reads CASSQDFIVLFGRDTEAFF. In DNA, the CDR3 is TGCGCCAGCAGCCAAGATTTTATTGTTCTCTTCGGGCGGGACACTGAAGCTTTCTTT.